What follows describes a single T cell receptor (beta chain). Here immunoSEQ multiplex PCR was the method, and the copy in TCRdb shows in-frame clones only, minus some. The sample has about 430,000 clones, roughly 88% seen once. The data derive from a study of blood T cell repertoires in COVID-19. Study details: PBMCs, B-cell-depleted T cells, or T cells were the source of the cDNA or gDNA that made up the material.

Germline-derived CDR1 and CDR2 are SNHLY and FYNNEI. This CDR3 is built from 16 residues. Germline trimming cut 6 bases from V and 5 bases from J; bases unmatched to any gene: 12. The study drew participants aged roughly 18 to 89 years from about two dozen US areas. Participant reports of clinical history set cohort assignment. This chain links TRBV2 with TRBJ2-4; 8 bases are a match to TRBD1. The TCR originated in a woman between 25 and 40 years old with acute COVID-19. The sequencing sample was made of PBMCs or T cells enriched from blood (not recorded which). The CDR3 coding sequence is TGTGCCAGCAGATCTTTGCCGGGACAGGCCCAAAACATTCAGTACTTC. Translating gives CASRSLPGQAQNIQYF.